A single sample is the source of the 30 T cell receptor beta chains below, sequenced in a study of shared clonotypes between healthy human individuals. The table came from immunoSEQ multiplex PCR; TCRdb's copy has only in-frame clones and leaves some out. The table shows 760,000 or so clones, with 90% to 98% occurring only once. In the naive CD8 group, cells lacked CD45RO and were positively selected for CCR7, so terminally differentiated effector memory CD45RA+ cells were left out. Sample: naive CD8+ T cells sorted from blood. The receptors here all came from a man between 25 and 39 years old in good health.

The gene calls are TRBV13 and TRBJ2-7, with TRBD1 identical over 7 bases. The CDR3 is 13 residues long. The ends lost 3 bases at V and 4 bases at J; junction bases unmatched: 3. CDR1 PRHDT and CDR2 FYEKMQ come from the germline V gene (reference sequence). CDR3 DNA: TGTGCCAGCAGCTTCTCGACAGGGTACGAGCAGTACTTC. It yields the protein CASSFSTGYEQYF.

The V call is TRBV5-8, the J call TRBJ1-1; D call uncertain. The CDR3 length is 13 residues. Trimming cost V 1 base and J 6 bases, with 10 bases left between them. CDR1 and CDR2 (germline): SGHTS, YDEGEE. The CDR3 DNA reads TGTGCCAGCAGCTTGAGTTCAGGTCCTGAAGCTTTCTTT. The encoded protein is CASSLSSGPEAFF. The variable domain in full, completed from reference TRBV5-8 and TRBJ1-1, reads EAGVTQSPTHLIKTRGQQATLRCSPISGHTSVYWYQQALGLGLQFLLWYDEGEERNRGNFPPRFSGRQFPNYSSELNVNALELEDSALYLCASSLSSGPEAFFGQGTRLTVV.

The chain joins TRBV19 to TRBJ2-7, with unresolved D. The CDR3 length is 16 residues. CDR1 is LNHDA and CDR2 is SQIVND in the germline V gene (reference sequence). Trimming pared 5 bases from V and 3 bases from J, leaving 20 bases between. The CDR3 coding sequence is TGTGCCAGTAGTGTAGGGCAGGTTTTTTCCAACTACGAGCAGTACTTC. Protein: CASSVGQVFSNYEQYF.

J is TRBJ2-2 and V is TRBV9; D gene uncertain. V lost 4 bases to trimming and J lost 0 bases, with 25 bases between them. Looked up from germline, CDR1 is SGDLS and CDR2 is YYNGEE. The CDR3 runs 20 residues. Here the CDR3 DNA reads TGTGCCAGCAGCAGGGTAGACTTAAATTTAAGAAACGCGAACACCGGGGAGCTGTTTTTT. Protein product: CASSRVDLNLRNANTGELFF.

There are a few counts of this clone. The CDR3 bases are TGTGCCAGCAGTTACCTCCCTGGGGTCGACACTGAAGCTTTCTTT. Its protein is CASSYLPGVDTEAFF. V usage is TRBV6-5 and J usage is TRBJ1-1, with D hard to call. The length of the CDR3 is 15 residues. Germline loops: CDR1 MNHEY, CDR2 SVGAGI. Trimming left V 2 bases short and J 3 bases short, with 13 bases between.

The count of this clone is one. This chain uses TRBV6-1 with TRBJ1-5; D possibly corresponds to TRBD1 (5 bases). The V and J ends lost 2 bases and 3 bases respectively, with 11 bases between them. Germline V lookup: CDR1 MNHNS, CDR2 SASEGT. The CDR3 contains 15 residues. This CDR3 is CASSERGSANQPQHF. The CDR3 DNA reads TGTGCCAGCAGTGAACGGGGGAGCGCCAATCAGCCCCAGCATTTT.

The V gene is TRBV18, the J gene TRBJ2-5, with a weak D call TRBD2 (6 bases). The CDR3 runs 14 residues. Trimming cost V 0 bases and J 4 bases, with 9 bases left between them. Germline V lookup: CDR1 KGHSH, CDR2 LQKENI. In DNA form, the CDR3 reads TGTGCCAGCTCACCACCGCCGGGAGCAGAGACCCAGTACTTC. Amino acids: CASSPPPGAETQYF.

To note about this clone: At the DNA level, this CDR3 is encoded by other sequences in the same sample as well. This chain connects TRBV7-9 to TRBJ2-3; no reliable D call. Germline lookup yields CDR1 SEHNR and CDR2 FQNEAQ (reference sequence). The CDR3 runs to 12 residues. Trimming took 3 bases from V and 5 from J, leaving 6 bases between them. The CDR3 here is CASSFPLDTQYF. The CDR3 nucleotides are TGTGCCAGCAGCTTCCCCTTAGATACGCAGTATTTT.

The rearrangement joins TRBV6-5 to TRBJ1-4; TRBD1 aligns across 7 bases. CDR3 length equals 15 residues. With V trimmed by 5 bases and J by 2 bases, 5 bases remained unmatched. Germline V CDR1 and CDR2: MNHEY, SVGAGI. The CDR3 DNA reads TGTGCCAGCAGTAAGACAGGGACGACTAATGAAAAACTGTTTTTT. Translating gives CASSKTGTTNEKLFF.

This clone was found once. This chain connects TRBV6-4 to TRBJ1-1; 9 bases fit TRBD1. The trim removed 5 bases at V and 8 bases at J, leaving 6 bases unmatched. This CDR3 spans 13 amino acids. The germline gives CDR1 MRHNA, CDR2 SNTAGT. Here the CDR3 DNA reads TGTGCCAGCAGTCCGGGACAGGGATTCGAAGCTTTCTTT. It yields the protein CASSPGQGFEAFF.

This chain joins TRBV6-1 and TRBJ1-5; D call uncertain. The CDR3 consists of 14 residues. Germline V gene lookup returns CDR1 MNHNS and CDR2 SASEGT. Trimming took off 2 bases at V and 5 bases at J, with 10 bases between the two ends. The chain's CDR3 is CASSETYYDQPQHF. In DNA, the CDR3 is TGTGCCAGCAGTGAAACCTACTATGATCAGCCCCAGCATTTT.

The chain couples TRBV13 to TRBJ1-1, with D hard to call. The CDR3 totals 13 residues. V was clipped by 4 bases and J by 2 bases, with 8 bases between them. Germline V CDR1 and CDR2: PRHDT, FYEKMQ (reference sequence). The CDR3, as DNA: TGTGCCAGCAGCTCCACCGGAAACACTGAAGCTTTCTTT. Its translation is CASSSTGNTEAFF.

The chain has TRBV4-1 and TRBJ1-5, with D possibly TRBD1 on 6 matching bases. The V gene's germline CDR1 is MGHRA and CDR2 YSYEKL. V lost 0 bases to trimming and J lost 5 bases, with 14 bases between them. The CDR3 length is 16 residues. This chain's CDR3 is CASSQDPTGADQPQHF. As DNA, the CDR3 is TGCGCCAGCAGCCAAGACCCGACAGGAGCCGATCAGCCCCAGCATTTT.

In DNA form, the CDR3 reads TGTGCCAGCAGCTTACTCGGTAGCGAAAGCACAGATACGCAGTATTTT. Translating it yields CASSLLGSESTDTQYF. This rearrangement joins TRBV7-3 to TRBJ2-3; D may be TRBD2 (5 bases). V was trimmed by 2 bases and J by 0 bases, leaving 12 bases between them. Looked up from germline, CDR1 is SGHTA and CDR2 is FQGTGA. The length of the CDR3 is 16 residues.

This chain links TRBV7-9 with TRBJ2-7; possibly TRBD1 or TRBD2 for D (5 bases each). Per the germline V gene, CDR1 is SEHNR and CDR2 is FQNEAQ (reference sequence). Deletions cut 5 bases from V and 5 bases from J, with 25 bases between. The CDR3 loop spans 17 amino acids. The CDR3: CASSISMTGALPHEQYF. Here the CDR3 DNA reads TGTGCCAGCAGCATTTCTATGACCGGGGCCCTACCCCACGAGCAGTACTTC.

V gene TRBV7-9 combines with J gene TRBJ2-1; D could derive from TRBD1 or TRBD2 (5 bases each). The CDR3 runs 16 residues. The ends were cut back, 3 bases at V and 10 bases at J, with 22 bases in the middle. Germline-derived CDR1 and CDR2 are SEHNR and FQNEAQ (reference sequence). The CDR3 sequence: CASSFPPVRAGEEQFF. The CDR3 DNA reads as TGTGCCAGCAGCTTCCCCCCAGTCAGGGCCGGGGAGGAGCAGTTCTTC.

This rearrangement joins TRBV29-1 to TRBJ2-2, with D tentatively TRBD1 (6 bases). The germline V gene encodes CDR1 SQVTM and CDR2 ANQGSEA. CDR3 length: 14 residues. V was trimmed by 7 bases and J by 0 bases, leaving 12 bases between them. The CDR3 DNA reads TGCAGCGCCACTGGGACAACGAACACCGGGGAGCTGTTTTTT. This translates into CSATGTTNTGELFF.

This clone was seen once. This CDR3 reads CASSFRQGRGYTF. CDR3 in DNA: TGTGCCAGCAGCTTTAGACAGGGAAGGGGCTACACCTTC. This chain connects TRBV5-6 to TRBJ1-2; 7 bases are a match to TRBD1. Germline-derived CDR1 and CDR2 are SGHDT and YYEEEE. The CDR3 covers 13 residues. V gave up 2 bases and J gave up 8 bases; unmatched junction bases: 6.

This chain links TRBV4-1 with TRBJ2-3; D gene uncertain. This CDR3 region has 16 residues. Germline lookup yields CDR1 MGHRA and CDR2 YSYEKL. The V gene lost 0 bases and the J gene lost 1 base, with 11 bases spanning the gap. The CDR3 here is CASSQDRFLGTDTQYF. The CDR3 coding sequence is TGCGCCAGCAGCCAAGATAGGTTCCTAGGCACAGATACGCAGTATTTT.

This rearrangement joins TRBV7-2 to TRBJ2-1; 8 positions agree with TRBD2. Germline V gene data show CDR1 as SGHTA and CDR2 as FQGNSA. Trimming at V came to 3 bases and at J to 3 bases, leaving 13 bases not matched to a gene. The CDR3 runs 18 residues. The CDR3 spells CASSFPQAGVGDYNEQFF. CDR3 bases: TGTGCCAGCAGCTTTCCCCAAGCGGGGGTGGGGGACTACAATGAGCAGTTCTTC.

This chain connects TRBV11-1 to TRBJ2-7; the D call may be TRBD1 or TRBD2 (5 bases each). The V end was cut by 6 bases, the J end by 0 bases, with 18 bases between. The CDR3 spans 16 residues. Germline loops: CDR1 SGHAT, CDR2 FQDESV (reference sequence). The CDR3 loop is CASSSLGTDPSYEQYF. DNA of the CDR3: TGTGCCAGCAGTAGTCTGGGGACCGACCCCTCCTACGAGCAGTACTTC.

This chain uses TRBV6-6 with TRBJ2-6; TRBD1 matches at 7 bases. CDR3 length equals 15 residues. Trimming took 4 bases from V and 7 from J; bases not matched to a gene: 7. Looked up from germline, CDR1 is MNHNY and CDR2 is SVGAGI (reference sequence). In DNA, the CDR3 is TGTGCCAGCAGTTTAGGGGGCGAATTCGCCAACGTCCTGACTTTC. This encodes CASSLGGEFANVLTF.

The CDR3 sequence: CASSLLFNRGFTGELFF. DNA for the CDR3: TGTGCCAGCAGCTTGTTATTTAACAGGGGGTTCACCGGGGAGCTGTTTTTT. The chain uses TRBV5-8 and TRBJ2-2; 8 bases align to TRBD1. The V gene's germline CDR1 is SGHTS and CDR2 YDEGEE. The CDR3 consists of 17 residues. The V and J ends lost 1 base and 4 bases, in that order; junction bases with no gene match: 9.

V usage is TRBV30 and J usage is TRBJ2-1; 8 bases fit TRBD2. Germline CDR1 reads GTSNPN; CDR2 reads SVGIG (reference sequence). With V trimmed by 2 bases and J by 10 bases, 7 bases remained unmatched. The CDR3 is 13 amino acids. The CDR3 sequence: CAWSFAGGLEQFF. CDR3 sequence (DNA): TGTGCCTGGAGTTTTGCGGGGGGCCTAGAGCAGTTCTTC.

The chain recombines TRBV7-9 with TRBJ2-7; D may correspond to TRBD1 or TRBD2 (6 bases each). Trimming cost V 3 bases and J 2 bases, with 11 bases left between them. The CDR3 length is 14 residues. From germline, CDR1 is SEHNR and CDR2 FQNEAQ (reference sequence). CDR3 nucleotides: TGTGCCAGCAGCTTGGCGGGACACCCCTACGAGCAGTACTTC. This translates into CASSLAGHPYEQYF.

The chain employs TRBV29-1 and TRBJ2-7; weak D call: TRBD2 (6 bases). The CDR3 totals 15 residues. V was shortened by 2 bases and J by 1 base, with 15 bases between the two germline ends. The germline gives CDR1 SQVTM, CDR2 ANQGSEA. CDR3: CSVEKSGRESYEQYF. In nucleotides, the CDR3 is TGCAGCGTTGAAAAGTCCGGGCGGGAATCCTACGAGCAGTACTTC.

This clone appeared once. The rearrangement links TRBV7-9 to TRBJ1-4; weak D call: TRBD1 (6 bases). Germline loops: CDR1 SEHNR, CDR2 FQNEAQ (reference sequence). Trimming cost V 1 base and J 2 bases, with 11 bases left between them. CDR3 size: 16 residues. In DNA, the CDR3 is TGTGCCAGCAGCTTAGGGCCGGGGGCTACTAATGAAAAACTGTTTTTT. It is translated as CASSLGPGATNEKLFF.

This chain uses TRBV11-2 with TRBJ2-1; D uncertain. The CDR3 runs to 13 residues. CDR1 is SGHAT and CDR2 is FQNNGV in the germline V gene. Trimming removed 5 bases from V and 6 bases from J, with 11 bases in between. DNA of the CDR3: TGTGCCAGCAGCCTGGGCCTGGGCAATGAGCAGTTCTTC. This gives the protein CASSLGLGNEQFF.

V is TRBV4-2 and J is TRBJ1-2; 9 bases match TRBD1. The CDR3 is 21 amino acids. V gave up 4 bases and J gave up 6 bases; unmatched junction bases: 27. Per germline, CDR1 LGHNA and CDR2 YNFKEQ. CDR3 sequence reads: CASSPLVPGQGTGAPGDGYTF. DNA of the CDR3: TGTGCCAGCAGCCCCTTAGTCCCGGGACAGGGTACGGGGGCCCCTGGTGATGGCTACACCTTC.

CDR3 nucleotides: TGTGCCAGCAGCGCCCAAGACGGTAGCAATCAGCCCCAGCATTTT. The encoded protein is CASSAQDGSNQPQHF. The chain has TRBV7-2 and TRBJ1-5; D not certain. V was trimmed by 5 bases and J by 0 bases, leaving 11 bases between them. Germline CDR1 is SGHTA and CDR2 is FQGNSA. The CDR3 length is 15 residues. Looking up the rest from reference TRBV7-2 and TRBJ1-5 gives the full variable domain: GAGVSQSPSNKVTEKGKDVELRCDPISGHTALYWYRQSLGQGLEFLIYFQGNSAPDKSGLPSDRFSAERTGGSVSTLTIQRTQQEDSAVYLCASSAQDGSNQPQHFGDGTRLSIL.